This TCR beta chain was recovered during a study of shared T cell receptors in the human thymus. The protocol was immunoSEQ multiplex PCR, while the TCRdb copy is restricted to in-frame clones and leaves out a portion. The repertoire consists of approximately 760,000 clones, with around 85% occurring once and the leading ten covering around 0.01%. This sample also appeared in a second study, on human thymus T cells. That study adds: Thymus tissue for the work was resected from patients undergoing corrective heart surgery.

The source is a girl under two years old with a congenital heart defect. Sequenced: thymocytes.

CDR3 protein: CASNLQAGKIYEQYF. The CDR3 DNA reads TGTGCCAGCAATCTACAGGCCGGTAAGATTTACGAGCAGTACTTC. The chain links TRBV2 to TRBJ2-7; the D gene is possibly TRBD1 (5 bases). This CDR3 is built from 15 residues. Germline V gene data show CDR1 as SNHLY and CDR2 as FYNNEI. Trimming removed 7 bases from V and 4 bases from J, with 20 bases in between.